The 14 T cell receptor beta chains below were found in one sample sequenced in a study of T cell responses to AZD1222 COVID-19 vaccine. TCRdb keeps only in-frame clones here, not all; method: immunoSEQ multiplex PCR. The sample yields roughly 120,000 clones, about 92% seen once. The input for sequencing was peripheral blood, taken on day 0 of AZD1222 vaccination. These TCRs come from an adult in good health.

This clone appeared a single time. This rearrangement joins TRBV30 to TRBJ1-6; weak D call: TRBD1 (6 bases). There are 17 residues in the CDR3. CDR1 and CDR2 from the germline V gene are GTSNPN and SVGIG (reference sequence). Between the trimmed V and J ends, which lost 5 bases and 7 bases, there was a span of 24 bases. CDR3 nucleotide sequence: TGTGCCTGGGACCAGGACAGCCTTTTTTCTCACAATTCACCCCTCCACTTT. It codes for CAWDQDSLFSHNSPLHF.

A note on this clone: This same CDR3 is encoded by further DNA sequences in the sample. This sequence joins TRBV27 and TRBJ1-1; weak D call: TRBD1 (5 bases). Trimming took off 4 bases at V and 1 base at J, with 10 bases between the two ends. The CDR3 is made up of 14 amino acids. Germline V lookup: CDR1 MNHEY, CDR2 SMNVEV (reference sequence). The chain's CDR3 is CASSWGGENTEAFF. The CDR3 DNA sequence: TGTGCCAGCAGTTGGGGCGGAGAGAACACTGAAGCTTTCTTT.

The chain uses TRBV19 and TRBJ1-3; D ambiguous. V shed 7 bases and J shed 4 bases, with 11 bases lying between them. The V gene's germline CDR1 is LNHDA and CDR2 SQIVND (reference sequence). This CDR3 is built from 13 residues. CDR3 nucleotide sequence: TGTGCCAGTAATTGGGCGTCCGGAAACACCATATATTTT. This translates into CASNWASGNTIYF. The whole variable domain, remainder taken from reference TRBV19 and TRBJ1-3, is DGGITQSPKYLFRKEGQNVTLSCEQNLNHDAMYWYRQDPGQGLRLIYYSQIVNDFQKGDIAEGYSVSREKKESFPLTVTSAQKNPTAFYLCASNWASGNTIYFGEGSWLTVV.

As for this clone: Other nucleotide sequences from this sample produce the same CDR3. The V and J genes are TRBV14 and TRBJ2-7; possibly TRBD1 for D (5 bases). CDR1 and CDR2 from the germline V gene are SGHDN and FVKESK. The CDR3 runs to 14 residues. V was pared by 0 bases and J by 1 base, with 7 bases between. The CDR3 region has the DNA TGTGCCAGCAGCCAAGAGGCAGGGTCCTACGAGCAGTACTTC. Residues: CASSQEAGSYEQYF.

This chain joins TRBV28 and TRBJ1-1; possible D gene TRBD1, 6 bases. CDR1 MDHEN and CDR2 SYDVKM come from the germline V gene. V was shortened by 3 bases and J by 10 bases, with 18 bases between the two germline ends. The CDR3 spans 14 residues. Written as DNA, the CDR3 is TGTGCCAGCAGTTTTTTTGTGGTCAGGGGTGGAGCTTTCTTT. It yields the protein CASSFFVVRGGAFF.

This chain joins TRBV15 and TRBJ1-3; no definite D call. The CDR3 length is 15 residues. V lost 5 bases and J 4 bases, leaving 15 bases between the germline ends. Germline CDR1 reads LNHNV; CDR2 reads YYDKDF (reference sequence). CDR3 protein: CATSRLTASGNTIYF. The DNA for the CDR3 is TGTGCCACCAGCCGATTAACCGCGTCAGGAAACACCATATATTTT.

The rearrangement links TRBV18 to TRBJ2-1; the D gene is possibly TRBD2 (5 bases). This CDR3 is built from 13 residues. The germline V gene has CDR1 KGHSH and CDR2 LQKENI. The germline V and J ends were trimmed by 4 bases and 9 bases, with 13 bases remaining between them. CDR3 nucleotide sequence: TGTGCCAGCTCACTAATGGATCGGGGTGAGCAGTTCTTC. The encoded protein is CASSLMDRGEQFF.

The rearrangement uses TRBV5-5 and TRBJ2-1, with TRBD2 as a possible D gene (6 bases). Trimming cost V 4 bases and J 2 bases, with 13 bases left between them. This CDR3 is 15 amino acids long. Germline V lookup: CDR1 SGHKS, CDR2 YYEKEE (reference sequence). CDR3: CASSHRERPYNEQFF. The CDR3 DNA reads as TGTGCCAGCAGCCATCGGGAGAGGCCCTACAATGAGCAGTTCTTC. Filled out from reference TRBV5-5 and TRBJ2-1, the complete variable domain reads DAGVTQSPTHLIKTRGQQVTLRCSPISGHKSVSWYQQVLGQGPQFIFQYYEKEERGRGNFPDRFSARQFPNYSSELNVNALLLGDSALYLCASSHRERPYNEQFFGPGTRLTVL.

The V gene is TRBV29-1, the J gene TRBJ1-1, with no clear D. Trimming took 4 bases from V and 11 from J, leaving 14 bases between them. The CDR3 runs to 11 residues. Germline assignment: CDR1 SQVTM and CDR2 ANQGSEA. In nucleotides, the CDR3 is TGCAGCGTTGGCTCCCCTGGAGGGGCTTTCTTT. Encoded protein: CSVGSPGGAFF.

The chain couples TRBV28 to TRBJ2-5, with a weak D call TRBD1 (6 bases). With 6 bases removed from V and 1 base from J, the gap between germline ends came to 18 bases. Germline assignment: CDR1 MDHEN and CDR2 SYDVKM. This CDR3 has 16 residues. The CDR3 DNA reads as TGTGCCAGCAGACTTAACGGACAGCCTGTCCAAGAGACCCAGTACTTC. Protein sequence: CASRLNGQPVQETQYF.

The chain uses TRBV28 and TRBJ1-1; 9 positions match TRBD1. The V gene's germline CDR1 is MDHEN and CDR2 SYDVKM. The CDR3 loop spans 16 amino acids. V gave up 4 bases and J gave up 4 bases; unmatched junction bases: 10. The CDR3 sequence: CASSYRDRASSTEAFF. CDR3 DNA: TGTGCCAGCAGTTATCGGGACAGGGCGTCGAGCACTGAAGCTTTCTTT.

V gene TRBV15 combines with J gene TRBJ2-7; D not resolved. V lost 2 bases, J lost 0 bases, and 17 bases lay in between. This CDR3 contains 17 residues. CDR1 LNHNV and CDR2 YYDKDF come from the germline V gene (reference sequence). CDR3 DNA sequence: TGTGCCACCAGCAGATCCCGTTCCCTGAAGAGCTCCTACGAGCAGTACTTC. Translated: CATSRSRSLKSSYEQYF.

V and J are TRBV27 and TRBJ2-1, with 8 bases fitting TRBD2. V lost 4 bases, J lost 9 bases, and 11 bases stayed unmatched. From germline, CDR1 is MNHEY and CDR2 SMNVEV (reference sequence). The length of the CDR3 is 15 residues. CDR3 sequence reads: CASSYGLANFLEQFF. In nucleotides, the CDR3 is TGTGCCAGCAGTTACGGACTAGCTAATTTTCTTGAGCAGTTCTTC.

The chain joins TRBV29-1 to TRBJ1-2, with D perhaps TRBD1 (5 bases). CDR1 and CDR2 from the germline V gene are SQVTM and ANQGSEA. The CDR3 has 14 amino acids. V was pared by 4 bases and J by 6 bases, with 18 bases between. CDR3 coding DNA: TGCAGCGTTGTTATCCAGGGAAGATTGAATGGCTACACCTTC. Protein: CSVVIQGRLNGYTF.